A single sample is the source of the 26 T cell receptor beta chains below, sequenced in a study of shared clonotypes between healthy human individuals. Only in-frame clones appear in the TCRdb table, and some are missing; sequencing was by immunoSEQ multiplex PCR. The data contain some 2,100,000 clones, almost 96% of them singletons. Specimen: naive CD4+ T cells sorted from blood. Stated subset: CD45RA+ positively selected. These receptors came from a young man in good health.

The chain joins TRBV6-6 to TRBJ2-7, with TRBD1 matching over 8 bases. CDR1 and CDR2 (germline): MNHNY, SVGAGI (reference sequence). The CDR3 loop spans 12 amino acids. J was trimmed by 11 bases and V by 4 bases; bases with no gene match: 7. DNA of the CDR3: TGTGCCAGCAGTTTACTGGACAGGGAGAAGTACTTC. Amino acid sequence: CASSLLDREKYF.

This sequence joins TRBV25-1 and TRBJ2-7; the D gene is possibly TRBD2 (6 bases). This CDR3 is 15 amino acids long. CDR1 and CDR2 from the germline V gene are MGHDK and SYGVNS. The germline V and J ends were trimmed by 2 bases and 4 bases, with 15 bases remaining between them. CDR3 amino acids: CASSEATPGGYEQYF. CDR3 DNA: TGTGCCAGCAGTGAAGCGACACCCGGAGGGTACGAGCAGTACTTC.

The rearrangement links TRBV11-2 to TRBJ2-1, with unresolved D. Germline V gene data show CDR1 as SGHAT and CDR2 as FQNNGV. This CDR3 has 15 amino acids. Trimming removed 1 base at V and 4 bases at J, with 11 bases between. This CDR3 is CASSLGRNPYNEQFF. For the CDR3, the DNA is TGTGCCAGCAGCTTAGGTAGGAACCCATACAATGAGCAGTTCTTC.

The V gene is TRBV27, the J gene TRBJ2-5; tentatively, D is TRBD1 (5 bases). CDR3 size: 14 residues. Germline V lookup: CDR1 MNHEY, CDR2 SMNVEV (reference sequence). V lost 6 bases and J 1 base, leaving 12 bases between the germline ends. The CDR3 coding sequence is TGTGCCAGCAGCCTTGGACACCTCCAAGAGACCCAGTACTTC. This translates into CASSLGHLQETQYF.

The chain couples TRBV18 to TRBJ1-2; D may be TRBD1 (5 bases). Trimming removed 3 bases from V and 8 bases from J, with 13 bases in between. This CDR3 has 13 amino acids. Germline lookup yields CDR1 KGHSH and CDR2 LQKENI. The CDR3 sequence: CASSPQGSGGYTF. The CDR3 nucleotides read TGTGCCAGCTCACCTCAGGGCAGCGGGGGCTACACCTTC.

J is TRBJ1-6 and V is TRBV5-6, with D perhaps TRBD1 (5 bases). The V gene's germline CDR1 is SGHDT and CDR2 YYEEEE. Trimming removed 2 bases from V and 13 bases from J, with 16 bases in between. The CDR3 is 14 amino acids. The CDR3 loop is CASSFGDGSDPLHF. CDR3 DNA sequence: TGTGCCAGCAGCTTCGGGGACGGATCGGATCCCCTCCACTTT.

On this clone: The same CDR3 arises from other DNA sequences in this sample as well. The chain carries TRBV7-2 and TRBJ1-1; no reliable D call. Germline CDR1 is SGHTA and CDR2 is FQGNSA. This CDR3 contains 13 residues. With 2 bases removed from V and 0 bases from J, the gap between germline ends came to 4 bases. CDR3 coding DNA: TGTGCCAGCAGCTTATATATGAACACTGAAGCTTTCTTT. It codes for CASSLYMNTEAFF.

The V gene is TRBV27, the J gene TRBJ2-7; D is unresolved. Germline loops: CDR1 MNHEY, CDR2 SMNVEV (reference sequence). Between the trimmed V and J ends, which lost 1 base and 3 bases, there was a span of 19 bases. The CDR3 sequence is 17 residues long. DNA for the CDR3: TGTGCCAGCAGTTTATGGTCCGGGTCAAGGACGGTCTACGAGCAGTACTTC. Translated: CASSLWSGSRTVYEQYF.

The V gene is TRBV7-9, the J gene TRBJ2-7, with D unresolved. The CDR3 consists of 14 residues. Germline V CDR1 and CDR2: SEHNR, FQNEAQ (reference sequence). V was cut by 1 base and J by 2 bases, with 9 bases left in between. The CDR3 DNA reads TGTGCCAGCAGCTTAGGGTCTAGGGCCTACGAGCAGTACTTC. Translating gives CASSLGSRAYEQYF.

V is TRBV30 and J is TRBJ2-1; D gene unclear. V shed 4 bases and J shed 8 bases, with 18 bases lying between them. Looked up from germline, CDR1 is GTSNPN and CDR2 is SVGIG (reference sequence). This CDR3 has 14 amino acids. The CDR3 DNA follows: TGTGCCTGGACAAGTCACACTCGTAGGGATGAGCAGTTCTTC. The encoded protein is CAWTSHTRRDEQFF.

The rearrangement joins TRBV7-2 to TRBJ2-5, with TRBD2 matching 8 bases. The V segment lost 3 bases and the J segment 2 bases; nucleotides outside the gene matches: 8. Germline V gene data show CDR1 as SGHTA and CDR2 as FQGNSA. This CDR3 is 16 amino acids long. The CDR3 coding sequence is TGTGCCAGCAGCTTTGGCCCCCTAGCGGGTCAAGAGACCCAGTACTTC. Residues: CASSFGPLAGQETQYF. Using reference TRBV7-2 and TRBJ2-5 for the parts outside the CDR3, the full variable domain is GAGVSQSPSNKVTEKGKDVELRCDPISGHTALYWYRQSLGQGLEFLIYFQGNSAPDKSGLPSDRFSAERTGGSVSTLTIQRTQQEDSAVYLCASSFGPLAGQETQYFGPGTRLLVL.

A single count supports this clone. The genes are TRBV10-1 and TRBJ2-3; the D is unclear. CDR1 and CDR2 (germline): WNHNN, SYGVQD (reference sequence). The CDR3 extends over 16 amino acids. Deletions cut 2 bases from V and 9 bases from J, with 21 bases between. CDR3 in amino acids: CASSERRTLGGMTQYF. As DNA, the CDR3 is TGCGCCAGCAGTGAGCGTCGAACTCTGGGTGGTATGACGCAGTATTTT.

Regarding this clone: Other nucleotide sequences in the sample specify the same CDR3. The gene calls are TRBV6-5 and TRBJ1-1; no firm D call. Germline CDR1 and CDR2: MNHEY and SVGAGI. Trimming removed 0 bases at V and 5 bases at J, with 10 bases between. CDR3 length: 14 residues. CDR3 DNA: TGTGCCAGCAGTTACTCGCCGGGGAGAACTGAAGCTTTCTTT. Its protein product is CASSYSPGRTEAFF.

Only one count was recorded for this clone. The chain joins TRBV19 to TRBJ1-1; TRBD1 is a possible D gene (5 bases). CDR3 size: 14 residues. Germline V gene lookup returns CDR1 LNHDA and CDR2 SQIVND (reference sequence). V lost 5 bases to trimming and J lost 5 bases, with 15 bases between them. CDR3 amino acids: CASSLPSPGTEAFF. CDR3 nucleotides: TGTGCCAGTAGTCTGCCCAGTCCAGGGACTGAAGCTTTCTTT.

V and J are TRBV10-3 and TRBJ2-1; D gene unclear. V lost 5 bases, J lost 7 bases, and 12 bases lay in between. The length of the CDR3 is 13 residues. Per germline, CDR1 ENHRY and CDR2 SYGVKD. CDR3 DNA: TGTGCCATCAGTAAGGTCGACGGTAATGAGCAGTTCTTC. Protein product: CAISKVDGNEQFF.

The V and J genes are TRBV6-5 and TRBJ2-1, with 8 bases matching TRBD2. Germline V gene sequence: CDR1 MNHEY, CDR2 SVGAGI. The CDR3 has 15 residues. After removal of 6 bases from V and 7 bases from J, the junction contained 11 bases not matched to a gene. CDR3 sequence (DNA): TGTGCCAGCAGAGGCTTAAGCGGGAGCGGTAATGAGCAGTTCTTC. It encodes CASRGLSGSGNEQFF.

The chain employs TRBV27 and TRBJ2-1, with D unclear. The CDR3 extends over 14 amino acids. The ends were cut back, 6 bases at V and 1 base at J, with 10 bases in the middle. CDR1 and CDR2 (germline): MNHEY, SMNVEV (reference sequence). CDR3 nucleotides: TGTGCCAGCAGGGGCGGATTGTCCTACAATGAGCAGTTCTTC. Translating it yields CASRGGLSYNEQFF.

This rearrangement joins TRBV7-9 to TRBJ1-3; possibly TRBD1 for D (5 bases). From germline, CDR1 is SEHNR and CDR2 FQNEAQ (reference sequence). The CDR3 length is 13 residues. V was cut by 5 bases and J by 15 bases, with 20 bases left in between. CDR3 loop: CASSPLPQALGYF. The CDR3, as DNA: TGTGCCAGCAGCCCCCTCCCACAGGCTCTAGGATATTTT.

This chain joins TRBV10-1 and TRBJ1-1; D gene uncertain. Trimming cost V 4 bases and J 0 bases, with 6 bases left between them. Germline loops: CDR1 WNHNN, CDR2 SYGVQD (reference sequence). This CDR3 comprises 13 residues. The CDR3 DNA reads TGCGCCAGCAGTGTGGCTGTGAACACTGAAGCTTTCTTT. Residues: CASSVAVNTEAFF.

This chain connects TRBV27 to TRBJ2-3; D tentatively fits TRBD1 or TRBD2 (6 bases each). The CDR3 spans 14 residues. CDR1 MNHEY and CDR2 SMNVEV come from the germline V gene (reference sequence). The germline V and J ends were trimmed by 6 bases and 5 bases, with 15 bases remaining between them. The CDR3 nucleotides are TGTGCCAGCAGGGCATCGGGGGCGGGAGATACGCAGTATTTT. Translating gives CASRASGAGDTQYF.

This clone appeared a single time. This rearrangement joins TRBV6-8 to TRBJ1-4; D is undetermined. The CDR3 consists of 16 residues. Germline lookup yields CDR1 MNHGY and CDR2 SAAAGT. The V gene lost 1 base and the J gene lost 11 bases, with 20 bases spanning the gap. CDR3 coding DNA: TGTGCCAGCAGTTACTTCCCGGTCCCCCCAAAGGATAAACTGTTTTTT. Encoded protein: CASSYFPVPPKDKLFF.

The V call is TRBV7-3, the J call TRBJ2-7; D is tentatively TRBD1 or TRBD2 (5 bases each). Germline CDR1 reads SGHTA; CDR2 reads FQGTGA. CDR3 length: 13 amino acids. The germline V and J ends were trimmed by 6 bases and 7 bases, with 16 bases remaining between them. In DNA, the CDR3 is TGTGCCAGCAGACCGGGACCTCTTGGGGAGCAGTACTTC. Protein sequence: CASRPGPLGEQYF.

Note on this clone: Distinct nucleotide sequences in the sample also encode this CDR3. This chain joins TRBV7-9 and TRBJ2-3, with D tentatively TRBD1 (5 bases). V was pared by 5 bases and J by 0 bases, with 6 bases between. CDR3 length equals 13 residues. CDR1 and CDR2 (germline): SEHNR, FQNEAQ (reference sequence). The CDR3 loop reads CASSRGSTDTQYF. As DNA, the CDR3 is TGTGCCAGCAGCAGGGGTAGCACAGATACGCAGTATTTT.

The rearrangement uses TRBV10-2 and TRBJ2-5; no reliable D call. V lost 1 base and J 5 bases, leaving 11 bases between the germline ends. Germline assignment: CDR1 WSHSY and CDR2 SAAADI. The length of the CDR3 is 14 residues. DNA for the CDR3: TGCGCCAGCAGTGAGTTTTCTATTGGGGAGACCCAGTACTTC. Residues: CASSEFSIGETQYF.

V and J are TRBV2 and TRBJ2-1; D possibly corresponds to TRBD1 (6 bases). From germline, CDR1 is SNHLY and CDR2 FYNNEI. The V and J ends lost 4 bases and 4 bases respectively, with 8 bases between them. The CDR3 sequence is 13 residues long. Here the CDR3 reads CASSADRYNEQFF. The CDR3 DNA is TGTGCCAGCAGTGCCGACAGGTACAATGAGCAGTTCTTC. The variable domain in full, completed from reference TRBV2 and TRBJ2-1, reads EPEVTQTPSHQVTQMGQEVILRCVPISNHLYFYWYRQILGQKVEFLVSFYNNEISEKSEIFDDQFSVERPDGSNFTLKIRSTKLEDSAMYFCASSADRYNEQFFGPGTRLTVL.

The rearrangement joins TRBV6-5 to TRBJ2-3; the D gene is possibly TRBD1 (5 bases). The V end lost 6 bases, the J end lost 4 bases, and 14 bases lay between the germline ends. Germline CDR1 and CDR2: MNHEY and SVGAGI. The CDR3 consists of 14 residues. This CDR3 reads CASRPSWGSDTQYF. DNA of the CDR3: TGTGCCAGCAGGCCTAGTTGGGGCTCAGATACGCAGTATTTT.